Below, 32 T cell receptor beta chains from the same sample are listed, as sequenced in a study of tumor and adjacent non-tumor tissue in lung cancer. This sample's RNA came from whole unsorted tissue. Distant lung tissue was collected more than 3 cm away from the tumor edge. TCRbeta libraries were built with three rounds of nested PCR, modified from ARM-PCR. TCRdb reanalysed the multiplex PCR reads using MiXCR and keeps one entry per CDR3 protein. The profile shows 60,000 to 85,000 distinct CDR3 sequences, roughly three quarters of them singletons. Sequencing was performed on distant non-tumor lung tissue. These receptors were collected from a man aged 60 to 69 with non-small cell lung cancer.

Concerning this clonotype: At one of its ends the junction is not consistent with the germline gene, which may arise from a read error. The chain employs TRBV4-1 and TRBJ2-2; 7 bases line up with TRBD1. This CDR3 contains 17 residues. Germline CDR1 is MGHRA and CDR2 is YSYEKL. The CDR3 sequence: CATSQDPNRGRTGELFF. The CDR3 DNA sequence: TGCGCCACCAGCCAAGATCCCAACAGGGGAAGAACCGGGGAGCTTTTTTTT.

This clonotype has only a few counts. This may be a read error: a much more frequent sequence differs by one nucleotide. The chain couples TRBV25-1 to TRBJ1-2; the D is unclear. V was pared by 4 bases and J by 7 bases, with 16 bases between. The length of the CDR3 is 14 residues. Germline V CDR1 and CDR2: MGHDK, SYGVNS. CDR3 coding DNA: TGTGCCAGCAGTGGCAACGGTGGGTCTGGTGGCTACACCTTC. Its translation: CASSGNGGSGGYTF.

This clonotype was recorded once. This sequence may be a read error, since a much larger clone differs from it by one base. The chain recombines TRBV11-2 with TRBJ2-1; D is undetermined. CDR1 SGHAT and CDR2 FQNNGV come from the germline V gene. V shed 0 bases and J shed 6 bases, with 6 bases lying between them. The CDR3 is 13 amino acids. CDR3 nucleotide sequence: TGTGCCAGCAGCTTAGAGTCGGCCAATGAGCAGTTCTTC. Protein product: CASSLESANEQFF.

Notes on this clonotype: This may be a read error, as it is one base from a much larger clone. CDR3 amino acids: CAGSLTGSQEQFF. The CDR3 bases are TGCGCCGGCAGCTTGACCGGGTCCCAAGAGCAGTTCTTC. The rearrangement joins TRBV5-1 to TRBJ2-1; no definite D call. The CDR3 loop spans 13 amino acids. Germline V gene data show CDR1 as SGHRS and CDR2 as YFSETQ.

J is TRBJ2-7 and V is TRBV29-1, with D possibly TRBD1 on 7 matching bases. Trimming removed 6 bases at V and 1 base at J, with 19 bases between. CDR1 SQVTM and CDR2 ANQGSEA come from the germline V gene. This CDR3 has 15 amino acids. CDR3 amino acids: CSVVGRGAGSYEQYF. CDR3 DNA: TGCAGCGTCGTTGGCAGGGGGGCAGGATCCTACGAGCAGTACTTC.

V is TRBV6-1 and J is TRBJ2-7; 11 nucleotides line up with TRBD2. The CDR3 has 13 residues. Trimming took 7 bases from V and 13 from J; bases not matched to a gene: 12. Germline CDR1 and CDR2: MNHNS and SASEGT. The CDR3: CASTTSGSYEKYF. CDR3 DNA sequence: TGTGCCAGCACTACTAGCGGGAGCTACGAGAAATACTTC.

Details on this clonotype: At one end the junction does not follow the germline gene, possibly because of a read error. The chain employs TRBV7-8 and TRBJ2-3; D may be TRBD2 (6 bases). In germline, CDR1 is SGHVS, CDR2 FQNEAQ. The CDR3 covers 14 residues. CDR3 in DNA: TGTACCAGTAGCTTAGGAACTAGCACAGATAAGCAGTATTTT. Protein sequence: CTSSLGTSTDKQYF. The entire variable domain, with the rest obtained from reference TRBV7-8 and TRBJ2-3, is as follows: GAGVSQSPRYKVAKRGQDVALRCDPISGHVSLFWYQQALGQGPEFLTYFQNEAQLDKSGLPSDRFFAERPEGSVSTLKIQRTQQEDSAVYLCTSSLGTSTDKQYFGPGTRLTVL.

A word on this clonotype: A much larger clone differs by one base, so this may be a read error. The rearrangement joins TRBV6-1 to TRBJ1-1; no firm D call. CDR3 length: 14 residues. Germline CDR1 reads MNHNS; CDR2 reads SASEGT. CDR3 sequence (DNA): TGTGTCAGCAGTGCGCAAGGCGAGGCCACTGAAGCTTTCTTT. Translating gives CVSSAQGEATEAFF.

In this sample, this clonotype turned up once. Compared with germline, one end of the junction differs, possibly owing to a read error. J is TRBJ1-2 and V is TRBV12-3 or TRBV12-4; D is undetermined. This CDR3 comprises 15 residues. This CDR3 is CTSDTVAFTKYGYTF. In nucleotides, the CDR3 is TGTACCTCCGATACGGTGGCCTTTACTAAGTATGGCTACACCTTC.

Concerning this clonotype itself: Given the absence of the conserved phenylalanine or tryptophan at the CDR3 end, a read error is likely. The chain combines TRBV5-5 with TRBJ2-7; TRBD2 might be the D (5 bases). From germline, CDR1 is SGHKS and CDR2 YYEKEE (reference sequence). The CDR3 totals 17 residues. CDR3 bases: TGTGCCAACAGCGGCCCAGAGGGTGACCTTATGATGCACGAGCAGTACTGC. Translating it yields CANSGPEGDLMMHEQYC.

This clonotype is termed medium-sized (0.01 to 0.1%). This sequence joins TRBV29-1 and TRBJ2-4; D may correspond to TRBD1 or TRBD2 (5 bases each). Germline V gene lookup returns CDR1 SQVTM and CDR2 ANQGSEA. Trimming removed 3 bases from V and 7 bases from J, with 16 bases in between. CDR3 size: 14 residues. DNA of the CDR3: TGCAGCGTTGAGCCGAAGGGTTGGGGGAACATTCAGTACTTC. It codes for CSVEPKGWGNIQYF.

With regard to this clonotype: A much larger clone differs by one base, so this may be a read error. The chain combines TRBV28 with TRBJ2-7; D is undetermined. Trimming cost V 9 bases and J 4 bases, with 13 bases left between them. Germline values: CDR1 MDHEN, CDR2 SYDVKM. There are 12 residues in the CDR3. CDR3 nucleotides: TGTGCCAGGATGTTAGAAGCTTACGAGCAGTACTTC. Its protein is CARMLEAYEQYF.

This clonotype was detected ten times or more. The rearrangement joins TRBV29-1 to TRBJ1-3; D is uncertain. This CDR3 is 14 amino acids long. Germline loops: CDR1 SQVTM, CDR2 ANQGSEA. Trimming took off 3 bases at V and 0 bases at J, with 9 bases between the two ends. The CDR3 here is CSVDPEGSGNTIYF. The CDR3 DNA reads as TGCAGCGTTGACCCCGAGGGCTCTGGAAACACCATATATTTT.

With regard to this clonotype: Compared with germline, one end of the junction differs, possibly owing to a read error. The chain recombines TRBV11-1 with TRBJ2-1; D is possibly TRBD1 (5 bases). Germline CDR1 reads SGHAT; CDR2 reads FQDESV (reference sequence). The CDR3 consists of 15 residues. The DNA for the CDR3 is TGTGTCAGTAGCCCCGCAAGGGTGTTGGACAAGGAGCAGTTCTTC. Amino acid sequence: CVSSPARVLDKEQFF. Looking up the rest from reference TRBV11-1 and TRBJ2-1 gives the full variable domain: EAEVAQSPRYKITEKSQAVAFWCDPISGHATLYWYRQILGQGPELLVQFQDESVVDDSQLPKDRFSAERLKGVDSTLKIQPAELGDSAMYLCVSSPARVLDKEQFFGPGTRLTVL.

Of note for this clonotype: This could be a read error, since a much larger clone is one nucleotide away. This chain uses TRBV24-1 with TRBJ2-2, with 7 bases lining up with TRBD1. The CDR3 is 16 amino acids. The V segment lost 3 bases and the J segment 8 bases; nucleotides outside the gene matches: 11. Per the germline V gene, CDR1 is KGHDR and CDR2 is SFDVKD. The DNA of the CDR3 is TGTGCCACCAGTGATGAGGGGGCCGGAATGAAAGGGGAGCTGTTTTTT. Residues: CATSDEGAGMKGELFF.

Here the CDR3 DNA reads TGTGCCAGCAGTGTAACTTTCAGAAATACGCAGTATTTT. Residues: CASSVTFRNTQYF. V usage is TRBV6-1 and J usage is TRBJ2-3; D unclear. The V gene lost 4 bases and the J gene lost 7 bases, with 12 bases spanning the gap. This CDR3 has 13 residues. The V gene's germline CDR1 is MNHNS and CDR2 SASEGT.

As to this clonotype: The conserved closing phenylalanine or tryptophan is absent in this CDR3, likely reflecting a read error. Because the CDR3's place on the DNA is in doubt, the DNA is left out and the CDR3 is given as listed by TCRdb. This chain links TRBV11-2 with TRBJ2-1; TRBD2, as called in the table, went unchecked against the DNA. The V gene's germline CDR1 is SGHAT and CDR2 FQNNGV. With termini counted, the CDR3 has 14 amino acids. CDR3 sequence: CANSLDPAASEQSL.

For this clonotype: At one end the junction does not follow the germline gene, possibly because of a read error. This chain joins TRBV11-3 and TRBJ2-3, with D uncertain. This CDR3 contains 13 residues. CDR1 and CDR2 (germline): SGHNT, YENEEA. The CDR3 DNA follows: TGTGCCATCAGCTTGGTCCCCGAAGATACGCAGTATTTT. It is translated as CAISLVPEDTQYF.

A note on this clonotype: Germline is not matched at one junction end, which may reflect a read error. The J gene is TRBJ2-4, the V gene TRBV5-4, with 11 bases matching TRBD1. Germline-derived CDR1 and CDR2 are SGHNT and YYREEE (reference sequence). The CDR3 loop spans 14 amino acids. The CDR3 bases are TGTACCAGCACCTTGACCGGGACAGGGGGCATTCAGTACTTC. Translating gives CTSTLTGTGGIQYF. Supplemented by reference TRBV5-4 and TRBJ2-4, the full variable domain reads ETGVTQSPTHLIKTRGQQVTLRCSSQSGHNTVSWYQQALGQGPQFIFQYYREEENGRGNFPPRFSGLQFPNYSSELNVNALELDDSALYLCTSTLTGTGGIQYFGAGTRLSVL.

The chain joins TRBV10-3 to TRBJ1-1; D is undetermined. Trimming took 2 bases from V and 7 from J, leaving 8 bases between them. In germline, CDR1 is ENHRY, CDR2 SYGVKD. The CDR3 loop spans 12 amino acids. The CDR3 DNA sequence: TGTGCCATCAGTGAGACACAAGGTGAAGCTTTCTTT. It yields the protein CAISETQGEAFF.

This chain links TRBV13 with TRBJ2-1, with 8 bases matching TRBD2. CDR3 size: 15 residues. Germline CDR1 is PRHDT and CDR2 is FYEKMQ (reference sequence). Written as DNA, the CDR3 is TGTACCGGCAGCTTAAGAGCGGGAGTCCTCAATGAGCAGTTCTTC. Translating it yields CTGSLRAGVLNEQFF.

Comments on this clonotype: A junction boundary mismatches the germline segment, possibly from a read error. This CDR3 reads CSVTSGYVQYF. The CDR3 DNA reads TGCAGCGTGACTAGCGGCTACGTGCAGTACTTC. The V call is TRBV29-1, the J call TRBJ2-7; 9 bases match TRBD2. The V gene's germline CDR1 is SQVTM and CDR2 ANQGSEA. The CDR3 has 11 amino acids.

A remark on this clonotype: Since the CDR3 does not end with the conserved phenylalanine or tryptophan, this likely comes from a read error. This chain links TRBV10-1 with TRBJ2-1; D assignment may be TRBD1 or TRBD2 (5 bases each). From germline, CDR1 is WNHNN and CDR2 SYGVQD (reference sequence). CDR3 length: 13 amino acids. V was clipped by 7 bases and J by 7 bases, with 14 bases between them. In nucleotides, the CDR3 is TGCGCCAGCAATGAAAGTTGGGGGAATGAGCAGTTCTAC. The encoded protein is CASNESWGNEQFY.

There are a few counts of this clonotype. The V and J genes are TRBV12-3 or TRBV12-4 and TRBJ2-1; 16 nucleotides line up with TRBD2. This CDR3 spans 15 amino acids. CDR3 protein: CISTPGLAGGHEQFF. The CDR3, as DNA: TGTATCAGCACCCCGGGACTAGCGGGGGGGCATGAGCAGTTCTTC.

The CDR3 loop reads CASSEAKGESEKLFF. DNA of the CDR3: TGTGCCAGCAGTGAAGCCAAAGGGGAAAGTGAAAAACTGTTTTTT. The V gene is TRBV2, the J gene TRBJ1-4; maybe TRBD1 (5 bases). With 0 bases removed from V and 7 bases from J, the gap between germline ends came to 12 bases. CDR3 length: 15 amino acids. Germline V CDR1 and CDR2: SNHLY, FYNNEI.

A remark on this clonotype: A junction boundary mismatches the germline segment, possibly from a read error. The rearrangement links TRBV20-1 to TRBJ1-5; tentative D call: TRBD1 (6 bases). The J call is uncertain, as TRBJ2-3 better fits the DNA end. Germline loops: CDR1 DFQATT, CDR2 SNEGSKA (reference sequence). The CDR3 covers 15 residues. In nucleotides, the CDR3 is TGCAATGCTAGAGATATGAGCAGGGACAATCAGCCCCAGTATTTT. This codes for CNARDMSRDNQPQYF.

Notes on this clonotype: Mismatch with germline at one junction end may stem from a read error. The chain links TRBV7-8 to TRBJ2-7; 7 bases match TRBD2. CDR3 size: 15 residues. CDR1 and CDR2 from the germline V gene are SGHVS and FQNEAQ. The CDR3 spells CASSLTGGSSYEHYF. Here the CDR3 DNA reads TGTGCCAGCAGCTTAACGGGAGGTAGCTCCTACGAGCATTACTTC. Full variable domain (remainder filled in from reference TRBV7-8 and TRBJ2-7): GAGVSQSPRYKVAKRGQDVALRCDPISGHVSLFWYQQALGQGPEFLTYFQNEAQLDKSGLPSDRFFAERPEGSVSTLKIQRTQQEDSAVYLCASSLTGGSSYEHYFGPGTRLTVT.

As for this clonotype: Because the CDR3 is missing its conserved closing phenylalanine or tryptophan, this is likely a read error. The rearrangement uses TRBV29-1 and TRBJ1-1; TRBD1 agrees at 7 bases. Looked up from germline, CDR1 is SQVTM and CDR2 is ANQGSEA. The CDR3 contains 13 residues. The CDR3 nucleotides read TGCTGCGCCTCGGCAGGGGGGGGCACTGAAGCTTTCCTT. Protein sequence: CCASAGGGTEAFL.

A note on this clonotype: This is likely a read error, given that the CDR3 carries no conserved phenylalanine or tryptophan at its end. The rearrangement uses TRBV29-1 and TRBJ1-2; TRBD1 aligns across 7 bases. Germline lookup yields CDR1 SQVTM and CDR2 ANQGSEA. The CDR3 loop spans 14 amino acids. CDR3 in amino acids: CRAVGDSLSYGYTS. CDR3 in DNA: TGCAGGGCCGTCGGGGACAGCCTTTCCTATGGCTACACCTCC.

Of note for this clonotype: Sequence at one end of the junction differs from germline and may be a read error. The chain employs TRBV6-2 or TRBV6-3 and TRBJ2-3; 7 bases fit TRBD2. The CDR3 has 14 residues. Germline lookup yields CDR1 MNHEY and CDR2 SVGEGT. The CDR3 reads CASSHRTGGDTQYF. Written as DNA, the CDR3 is TGTGCCAGCAGTCACCGGACGGGGGGAGATACGCAGTACTTT.

This clonotype was observed once. One end of the junction is discordant with germline, which a read error may explain. This CDR3 reads CAGRYNQGSGNIQYF. CDR3 bases: TGTGCCGGCAGATACAACCAGGGTTCGGGGAACATTCAGTACTTC. The chain joins TRBV6-5 to TRBJ2-4; either TRBD1 or TRBD2 may fit D (5 bases each). The V gene's germline CDR1 is MNHEY and CDR2 SVGAGI. The CDR3 consists of 15 residues.

This clonotype was seen a single time. The rearrangement links TRBV19 to TRBJ2-1, with TRBD2 matching 7 bases. This CDR3 spans 18 amino acids. The V gene's germline CDR1 is LNHDA and CDR2 SQIVND (reference sequence). Germline trimming cut 8 bases from V and 2 bases from J; bases unmatched to any gene: 18. The CDR3 nucleotides read TGTGCCAGTCGGCTCTATAGCACCCCGGCGGGAGCCTACAATGAGCAGTTCTTC. It yields the protein CASRLYSTPAGAYNEQFF.